The 20 T cell receptor beta chains presented below share a single source sample, sequenced in a study of cytomegalovirus exposure and HLA in healthy donors. The PCR had 60 Vbeta and 13 Jbeta primers. Sequenced by immunoSEQ multiplex PCR; TCRdb stores in-frame clones only, minus some. The repertoire includes about 130,000 clones, 60% to 85% of them detected once, and roughly 1.2% sits in the top ten. Sequenced: PBMCs. These receptors all stem from a female donor in good health and CMV-seronegative.

This chain links TRBV30 with TRBJ2-6; D may be TRBD2 (5 bases). Per germline, CDR1 GTSNPN and CDR2 SVGIG (reference sequence). CDR3 length equals 14 residues. V was shortened by 8 bases and J by 0 bases, with 11 bases between the two germline ends. CDR3 in DNA: TGTGCCGCGGGTGTTCTCTCTGGGGCCAACGTCCTGACTTTC. Translated, it gives CAAGVLSGANVLTF. The variable domain in full, completed from reference TRBV30 and TRBJ2-6, reads SQTIHQWPATLVQPVGSPLSLECTVEGTSNPNLYWYRQAAGRGLQLLFYSVGIGQISSEVPQNLSASRPQDRQFILSSKKLLLSDSGFYLCAAGVLSGANVLTFGAGSRLTVL.

The rearrangement joins TRBV5-4 to TRBJ2-5; D gene unclear. CDR1 is SGHNT and CDR2 is YYREEE in the germline V gene (reference sequence). V dropped 1 base and J dropped 2 bases, with 6 bases sitting between them. There are 13 residues in the CDR3. CDR3 residues: CASSLNWQETQYF. CDR3 sequence (DNA): TGTGCCAGCAGCTTGAACTGGCAAGAGACCCAGTACTTC.

This clone was observed a handful of times. The chain recombines TRBV5-1 with TRBJ1-1; no clear D. V was cut by 3 bases and J by 1 base, with 13 bases left in between. This CDR3 spans 15 amino acids. Germline V CDR1 and CDR2: SGHRS, YFSETQ. CDR3 loop: CASSSLDTTNTEAFF. The CDR3 region has the DNA TGCGCCAGCAGCTCTCTTGACACGACGAACACTGAAGCTTTCTTT.

This rearrangement joins TRBV18 to TRBJ2-7, with a weak D call TRBD2 (5 bases). V gave up 6 bases and J gave up 6 bases, with 21 bases separating them. Per germline, CDR1 KGHSH and CDR2 LQKENI. The CDR3 covers 15 residues. CDR3 region: CASSPRGASRLEQYF. As DNA, the CDR3 is TGTGCCAGCTCCCCTCGGGGAGCTTCCCGGCTCGAGCAGTACTTC. Looking up the rest from reference TRBV18 and TRBJ2-7 gives the full variable domain: NAGVMQNPRHLVRRRGQEARLRCSPMKGHSHVYWYRQLPEEGLKFMVYLQKENIIDESGMPKERFSAEFPKEGPSILRIQQVVRGDSAAYFCASSPRGASRLEQYFGPGTRLTVT.

This rearrangement joins TRBV2 to TRBJ2-1; the match to TRBD2 covers 7 bases. The CDR3 length is 13 residues. J gave up 3 bases and V 11 bases, and 7 bases lay outside the gene matches. Looked up from germline, CDR1 is SNHLY and CDR2 is FYNNEI. The CDR3 DNA reads as TGTGCCGTCTGGCCGGGGGGCTACAATGAGCAGTTCTTC. Protein product: CAVWPGGYNEQFF.

The V and J genes are TRBV18 and TRBJ1-2; D is perhaps TRBD1 (6 bases). The V end was cut by 2 bases, the J end by 4 bases, with 14 bases between. This CDR3 comprises 15 residues. In germline, CDR1 is KGHSH, CDR2 LQKENI. CDR3 residues: CASSPSQGELYGYTF. Here the CDR3 DNA reads TGTGCCAGCTCACCATCACAGGGAGAACTCTATGGCTACACCTTC. Together with reference TRBV18 and TRBJ1-2, the CDR3 gives the full variable domain: NAGVMQNPRHLVRRRGQEARLRCSPMKGHSHVYWYRQLPEEGLKFMVYLQKENIIDESGMPKERFSAEFPKEGPSILRIQQVVRGDSAAYFCASSPSQGELYGYTFGSGTRLTVV.

The chain combines TRBV6-5 with TRBJ2-1; TRBD2 matches at 10 bases. V shed 2 bases and J 8 bases; nucleotides not matched to a gene: 6. The V gene's germline CDR1 is MNHEY and CDR2 SVGAGI. The CDR3 runs 15 residues. In DNA, the CDR3 is TGTGCCAGCAGTTACGCTAGCGGGAGAAGGTATGAGCAGTTCTTC. It yields the protein CASSYASGRRYEQFF.

This clone was found once. The rearrangement uses TRBV4-1 and TRBJ1-6; tentatively, D is TRBD1 (6 bases). The V gene's germline CDR1 is MGHRA and CDR2 YSYEKL. V dropped 0 bases and J dropped 8 bases, with 11 bases sitting between them. The CDR3 has 15 amino acids. CDR3 bases: TGCGCCAGCAGCCAAGAAGGGGGTGGGTATTCACCCCTCCACTTT. Its protein product is CASSQEGGGYSPLHF.

The chain has TRBV27 and TRBJ2-6; 9 nucleotides align to TRBD2. The CDR3 is made up of 16 amino acids. V trimming: 9 bases; J trimming: 0 bases; junction bases outside the gene matches: 6. Germline CDR1 and CDR2: MNHEY and SMNVEV (reference sequence). The CDR3 reads CASRLAESSGANVLTF. In nucleotides, the CDR3 is TGTGCCAGTCGACTAGCGGAGAGCTCTGGGGCCAACGTCCTGACTTTC.

The genes are TRBV5-4 and TRBJ2-3; 12 bases align to TRBD2. J gave up 5 bases and V 4 bases, and 5 bases lay outside the gene matches. Germline CDR1 SGHNT, CDR2 YYREEE (reference sequence). There are 15 residues in the CDR3. The CDR3 nucleotides are TGTGCCAGCAGCCCTAAACTAGCGGGAGGAGATACGCAGTATTTT. Residues: CASSPKLAGGDTQYF.

The chain carries TRBV28 and TRBJ2-2, with TRBD2 identical over 9 bases. The CDR3 runs to 18 residues. Germline V gene lookup returns CDR1 MDHEN and CDR2 SYDVKM. Unmatched junction bases numbered 11, after V lost 5 bases and J lost 1 base. The CDR3 loop is CASSQLREAGGNTGELFF. CDR3 in DNA: TGTGCCAGCAGTCAGCTGAGGGAAGCGGGGGGGAACACCGGGGAGCTGTTTTTT.

V is TRBV28 and J is TRBJ2-7, with 7 bases that match TRBD1. With V trimmed by 6 bases and J by 2 bases, 4 bases remained unmatched. Germline assignment: CDR1 MDHEN and CDR2 SYDVKM. The CDR3 totals 13 residues. CDR3 DNA sequence: TGTGCCAGCAGAAGGCAGGGGGCCTACGAGCAGTACTTC. This codes for CASRRQGAYEQYF.

This clone was seen a few times. This chain uses TRBV7-6 with TRBJ1-3; a weak D match, TRBD1 (5 bases). This CDR3 comprises 15 residues. The V gene lost 5 bases and the J gene lost 0 bases, with 11 bases spanning the gap. The germline V gene encodes CDR1 SGHVS and CDR2 FNYEAQ. CDR3 sequence reads: CASSHGTDSGNTIYF. As DNA, the CDR3 is TGTGCCAGCAGCCACGGGACTGACTCTGGAAACACCATATATTTT.

The sample holds one count of this clone. The rearrangement links TRBV5-1 to TRBJ2-3; D gene unclear. This CDR3 comprises 14 residues. Germline CDR1 is SGHRS and CDR2 is YFSETQ. Trimming pared 2 bases from V and 4 bases from J, leaving 11 bases between. The CDR3 DNA is TGCGCCAGCAGCTTCGAACCAGATCCAGATACGCAGTATTTT. It specifies CASSFEPDPDTQYF.

The chain combines TRBV5-6 with TRBJ1-1; perhaps TRBD1 as D (5 bases). CDR3 length: 13 amino acids. The germline V gene has CDR1 SGHDT and CDR2 YYEEEE. V was trimmed by 2 bases and J by 4 bases, leaving 9 bases between them. In DNA, the CDR3 is TGTGCCAGCAGCTTAGGGGAGGGCACTGAAGCTTTCTTT. Residues: CASSLGEGTEAFF.

The V gene is TRBV5-4, the J gene TRBJ2-5; possible D gene TRBD2, 6 bases. The V end was cut by 3 bases, the J end by 5 bases, with 14 bases between. Germline CDR1 and CDR2: SGHNT and YYREEE (reference sequence). The length of the CDR3 is 14 residues. CDR3 sequence reads: CASSSRTTGETQYF. In nucleotides, the CDR3 is TGTGCCAGCAGCTCCCGGACTACCGGGGAGACCCAGTACTTC.

This rearrangement joins TRBV10-2 to TRBJ2-2, with 13 bases aligning to TRBD2. This CDR3 contains 16 residues. V trimming: 6 bases; J trimming: 3 bases; junction bases outside the gene matches: 4. The V gene's germline CDR1 is WSHSY and CDR2 SAAADI. The CDR3 region is CASRGTSGAYTGELFF. The CDR3 bases are TGCGCCAGCAGGGGGACTAGCGGGGCTTACACCGGGGAGCTGTTTTTT.

This clone showed up just a few times. The rearrangement joins TRBV9 to TRBJ1-4; D perhaps matches TRBD1 (6 bases). Germline V gives CDR1 SGDLS, CDR2 YYNGEE. Trimming took 0 bases from V and 3 from J, leaving 9 bases between them. The CDR3 consists of 15 residues. The CDR3 here is CASSVGGQANEKLFF. CDR3 nucleotides: TGTGCCAGCAGCGTAGGGGGACAAGCTAATGAAAAACTGTTTTTT.

Remarks on this clone: The junction and the germline gene differ at one end; a read error may be behind it. The chain is built from TRBV15 and TRBJ2-1; tentative D call: TRBD2 (7 bases). The CDR3 extends over 12 amino acids. Germline-derived CDR1 and CDR2 are LNHNV and YYDKDF (reference sequence). The CDR3: CATSRDRGGRLF. The CDR3 DNA follows: TGTGCCACCAGCAGAGATAGGGGGGGCAGGCTCTTC.

This chain joins TRBV5-1 and TRBJ2-3, with 12 bases lining up with TRBD2. V lost 4 bases to trimming and J lost 5 bases; unmatched junction nucleotides: 5. The CDR3 totals 15 residues. The germline CDR1 and CDR2 sequences are SGHRS and YFSETQ. In nucleotides, the CDR3 is TGCGCCAGCAGCCCGGGACTAGCGGGTAAAGATACGCAGTATTTT. Translation: CASSPGLAGKDTQYF.